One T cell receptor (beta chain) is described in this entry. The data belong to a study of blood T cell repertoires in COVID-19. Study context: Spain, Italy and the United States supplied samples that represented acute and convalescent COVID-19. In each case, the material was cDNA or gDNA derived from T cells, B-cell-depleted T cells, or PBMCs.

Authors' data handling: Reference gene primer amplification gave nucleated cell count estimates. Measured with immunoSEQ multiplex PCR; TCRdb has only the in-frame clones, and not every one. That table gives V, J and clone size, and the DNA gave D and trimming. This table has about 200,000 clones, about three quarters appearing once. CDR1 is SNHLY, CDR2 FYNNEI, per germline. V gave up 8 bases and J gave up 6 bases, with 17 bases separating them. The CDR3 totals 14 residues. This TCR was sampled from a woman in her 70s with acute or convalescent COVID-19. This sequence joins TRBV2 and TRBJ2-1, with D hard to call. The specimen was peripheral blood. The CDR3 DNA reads TGTGCCAGCTCCTCCCAGGTCGTGGGCAATGAGCAGTTCTTC. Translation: CASSSQVVGNEQFF.